This T cell receptor beta chain appears in the sequencing data of a study of Ad26.COV2.S vaccination and SARS-CoV-2 variants. As for treatment: some 20 received Ad26.COV2.S at low or high dose, single or two shots; about five received placebo; per-sample allocation not given. Specimen acquisition occurred on day 63 following the initial vaccine or placebo injection. An Ad26 vector expressing Wuhan-strain SARS-CoV-2 spike constituted the vaccine. Libraries were prepared by immunoSEQ multiplex PCR; TCRdb keeps only in-frame clonotypes and omits some of them. The profile shows 350,000 to 500,000 clones, approximately 89% of them singletons. V shed 5 bases, J shed 8 bases, and the junction held 8 bases outside the gene matches. CDR3 size: 14 residues. Germline V gives CDR1 SEHNR, CDR2 FQNEAQ (reference sequence).

The sequence was collected from a person aged 18 to 59 who received the Ad26.COV2.S COVID-19 vaccine or a placebo. Sequenced here: peripheral blood, sampled in a trial of Ad26.COV2.S vaccine versus placebo. V usage is TRBV7-9 and J usage is TRBJ2-1; 8 bases map to TRBD1. The DNA for the CDR3 is TGTGCCAGCAGCAACCGGGACAGGTCCTATGAGCAGTTCTTC. It is translated as CASSNRDRSYEQFF.